This T cell receptor beta chain was sequenced in a study of blood T cell repertoires in COVID-19. Across the whole study: Collection of acute and convalescent COVID-19 samples took place in the United States, Italy and Spain.

Assay: immunoSEQ multiplex PCR; the TCRdb copy retains only in-frame clones and omits some. This sample has tens of thousands of clones, with about 78% found just once. Sequencing used peripheral blood. This clonotype was obtained from a man older than 75 with acute or convalescent COVID-19.

The CDR3 loop reads CASSSGQGASGTEAFF. CDR3 sequence (DNA): TGCGCCAGCAGCTCGGGACAGGGGGCGAGTGGAACTGAAGCTTTCTTT. J is TRBJ1-1 and V is TRBV5-1, with 12 nucleotides matching TRBD1. The junction had 8 bases not matched to a gene; V was cut back by 3 bases and J by 5 bases. Germline-derived CDR1 and CDR2 are SGHRS and YFSETQ. The CDR3 runs to 16 residues.